Listed below are T cell receptor beta chains from one sample, sequenced in a study of T-cell memory formation after mild COVID-19. One entry per CDR3 protein, called by TCRdb with MiXCR from the 5' RACE reads. This table has some 320,000 distinct CDR3 sequences, about 16% appearing once. The sequencing sample was made of PBMCs or a T cell subset sorted from them (not recorded which). The receptors were sampled from a man between 18 and 35 years old who had mild COVID-19 (a few samples of this study predate the infection). Cell type and time point are not known. Both conserved end residues are part of each CDR3.

j_call v_call cdr3_aa
TRBJ1-2 TRBV20-1 CSAMTGMLRGYTF
TRBJ1-5 TRBV6-2/TRBV6-3 CASSSADWQPQHF
TRBJ2-5 TRBV7-2 CASSSGRNKETQYF
TRBJ1-1 TRBV7-9 CASSLAVGGNTEAFF
TRBJ2-4 TRBV20-1 CSARAYRELAKNIQYF
TRBJ2-6 TRBV4-2 CSSSQEQGFSGANVLTF
TRBJ1-2 TRBV5-1 CASSLVGADSLLYYGYTF
TRBJ2-7 TRBV15 CATSRGGTTYEQYF
TRBJ1-1 TRBV20-1 CSVQGGQAFF
TRBJ1-4 TRBV14 CASSQDWTGVEKLFF
TRBJ2-5 TRBV4-1 CASSQDGTGDETQYF
TRBJ2-7 TRBV5-1 CASSPGGRANYEQYF
TRBJ2-1 TRBV3-1 CASSLPSGGANEQFF
TRBJ2-7 TRBV7-8 CASSLEAKPSYEQYF
TRBJ2-5 TRBV7-2 CARSWGQGGGETQYF
TRBJ2-2 TRBV28 CASSLRGTGELFF
TRBJ1-1 TRBV7-9 CASSYPGYTEAFF
TRBJ1-2 TRBV27 CASSYQGAYGYTF
TRBJ2-1 TRBV5-1 CASSVGLGASEQFF
TRBJ2-3 TRBV6-2/TRBV6-3 CASSPTSGGVNTQYF
TRBJ2-3 TRBV4-3 CASSPVAGRGADTQYF
TRBJ1-4 TRBV5-1 CASSLGPSGDGEKLFF
TRBJ1-5 TRBV20-1 CSARRQGANQPQHF
TRBJ2-3 TRBV5-6 CASSLFPPDTQYF
TRBJ1-1 TRBV12-3/TRBV12-4 CASSLLAGTEAFF
TRBJ2-7 TRBV7-6 CASSPSGGPEQYF
TRBJ2-1 TRBV24-1 CATSDHGQGVQSSYNEQFF
TRBJ2-2 TRBV6-1 CASSRGRGFNTGELFF
TRBJ2-2 TRBV7-2 CASSYASGTGELFF
TRBJ2-5 TRBV10-3 CAAALGREETQYF
TRBJ2-7 TRBV3-1 CASSRWGQGGHEQYF
TRBJ2-3 TRBV7-3 CASSPSRRTDTQYF
TRBJ1-1 TRBV12-3/TRBV12-4 CASSLALLGTGSVSTEAFF
TRBJ2-1 TRBV5-1 CASEGARGSYNEQFF
TRBJ1-2 TRBV4-3 CASSQDDSLYGYTF
TRBJ2-3 TRBV7-8 CASRTRGGSDTQYF
TRBJ2-1 TRBV7-2 CASSRLTGEQFF
TRBJ1-1 TRBV4-3 CASSQEWGRAEAFF
TRBJ2-1 TRBV7-9 CASSPSHEQFF
TRBJ1-1 TRBV4-1 CASRRGFDTEAFF
TRBJ1-2 TRBV6-5 CASSDLALYGYTF
TRBJ2-7 TRBV7-6 CASSRVEGSSYEQYF
TRBJ2-5 TRBV15 CATSIAMETQYF
TRBJ1-5 TRBV28 CASRGGEGQPQHF
TRBJ2-3 TRBV4-1 CASSQEPPAGGTDTQYF
TRBJ1-5 TRBV5-5 CASSLGVPTPNQPQHF
TRBJ2-7 TRBV6-6 CASSYGTFVYEQYF
TRBJ2-3 TRBV28 CASSPTSSQSTDTQYF
TRBJ2-1 TRBV29-1 CSVVPGGPLYNEQFF
TRBJ1-6 TRBV19 CASSSGYPPLHF
TRBJ1-1 TRBV28 CASSSAGSGNTEAFF
TRBJ1-2 TRBV6-2/TRBV6-3 CASRKETGTRYGYTF
TRBJ2-3 TRBV7-2 CASSSSIRGGRTDTQYF
TRBJ2-4 TRBV21-1 CASSAGTPKNIQYF